This T cell receptor beta chain is drawn from a study of post-analysis software for immune sequencing data. Overall study: Disease courses included relapsing-remitting, secondary progressive and progressive-relapsing multiple sclerosis.

Study results and limitations: Under the F measure, samples that were prepared in one batch clustered strongly together. Multiple sclerosis was associated with a significant reduction in normalized Chao1 diversity relative to controls. Patients had higher frequencies than controls of about five TRBV segments, including TRBV5-6, TRBV5-1 and TRBV20-1.

The CDR3 is 16 residues long. V lost 1 base, J lost 0 bases, and 3 bases stayed unmatched. CDR1 LGHDT and CDR2 YNNKEL come from the germline V gene (reference sequence). As concerns this clonotype: Its antigen is still unknown.

TCR beta cDNA libraries included unique molecular identifiers. Approximately 500,000 cDNA molecules were obtained from approximately 0.91 to 9.4 million T cells. TCRdb reprocessed the PCR reads via MiXCR and lists one record per CDR3 protein. The sample holds 380,000 or so distinct CDR3 sequences, approximately 38% seen once. Sequenced sample: blood. The TCR was taken from a girl aged 5 to 17 with multiple sclerosis. This sequence joins TRBV3-1 and TRBJ2-3, with 8 bases fitting TRBD2. The CDR3 DNA follows: TGTGCCAGCAGCCAAGTAGCGGGGCCCAGCACAGATACGCAGTATTTT. Protein sequence: CASSQVAGPSTDTQYF.